This T cell receptor (beta chain) originates from a study of T cell repertoires in cytomegalovirus infection. Background on the study: CMV infection together with matching HLA type was indicated by public TCR beta signatures. Study conclusions and caveats: Dominating the ex vivo response were TCR beta clonotypes that were CMV-specific and HLA-C-restricted. Cumulative frequency of public TCR beta families picked out carriers of CMV plus the relevant HLA.

This CDR3 spans 15 amino acids. The germline CDR1 and CDR2 sequences are LGHNA and YNFKEQ. Trimming took 3 bases from V and 2 from J, leaving 14 bases between them. In its sample, this clonotype was seen a few times. Its antigen is unknown. TCRdb re-derived calls from the reads in MiXCR, one entry per CDR3 protein. The sample contains roughly 720,000 distinct CDR3 sequences, under 40% of which appear only once. The receptor's source is a human donor in good health (CMV status not recorded). Some clones in this sample may be carry-over from other donors' samples. The material sequenced was PBMCs. V usage is TRBV4-2 and J usage is TRBJ2-7, with D perhaps TRBD1 or TRBD2 (7 bases each). CDR3 in amino acids: CASSHQGDYTYEQYF. The CDR3 DNA follows: TGTGCCAGCAGCCACCAGGGGGACTACACCTACGAGCAGTACTTC.